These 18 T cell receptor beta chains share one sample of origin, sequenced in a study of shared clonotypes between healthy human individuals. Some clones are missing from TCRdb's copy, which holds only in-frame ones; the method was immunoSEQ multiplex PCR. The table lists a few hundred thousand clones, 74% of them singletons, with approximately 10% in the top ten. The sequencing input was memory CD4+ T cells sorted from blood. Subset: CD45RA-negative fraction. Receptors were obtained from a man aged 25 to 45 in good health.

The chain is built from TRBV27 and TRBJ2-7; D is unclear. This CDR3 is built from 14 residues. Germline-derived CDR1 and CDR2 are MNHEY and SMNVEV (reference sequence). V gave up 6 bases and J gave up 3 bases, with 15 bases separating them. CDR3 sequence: CASSRSAYNYEQYF. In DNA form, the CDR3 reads TGTGCCAGCAGCCGATCGGCCTACAACTACGAGCAGTACTTC.

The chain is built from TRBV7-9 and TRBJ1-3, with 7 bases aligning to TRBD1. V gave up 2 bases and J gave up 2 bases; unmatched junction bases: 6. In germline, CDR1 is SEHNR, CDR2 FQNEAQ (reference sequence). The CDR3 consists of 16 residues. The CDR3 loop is CASSLQGVIAGNTIYF. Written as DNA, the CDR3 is TGTGCCAGCAGCTTACAGGGGGTTATAGCTGGAAACACCATATATTTT.

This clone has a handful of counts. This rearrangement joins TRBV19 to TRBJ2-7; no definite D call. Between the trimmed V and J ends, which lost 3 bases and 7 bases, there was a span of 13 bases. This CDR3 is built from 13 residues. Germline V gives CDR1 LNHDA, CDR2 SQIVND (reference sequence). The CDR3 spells CASSMRTQAEQYF. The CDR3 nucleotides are TGTGCCAGTAGTATGAGGACCCAGGCGGAGCAGTACTTC.

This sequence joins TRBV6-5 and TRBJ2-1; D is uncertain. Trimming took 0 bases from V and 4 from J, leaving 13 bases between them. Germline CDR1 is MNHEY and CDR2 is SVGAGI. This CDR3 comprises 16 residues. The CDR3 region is CASSYSASPSYNEQFF. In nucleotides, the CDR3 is TGTGCCAGCAGTTACTCGGCTTCCCCCTCGTACAATGAGCAGTTCTTC.

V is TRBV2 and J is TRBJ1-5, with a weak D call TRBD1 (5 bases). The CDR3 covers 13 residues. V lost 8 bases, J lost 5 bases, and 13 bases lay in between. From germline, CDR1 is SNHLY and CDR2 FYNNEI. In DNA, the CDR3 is TGTGCCAGCGGGGGGATTGGAGATCAGCCCCAGCATTTT. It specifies CASGGIGDQPQHF.

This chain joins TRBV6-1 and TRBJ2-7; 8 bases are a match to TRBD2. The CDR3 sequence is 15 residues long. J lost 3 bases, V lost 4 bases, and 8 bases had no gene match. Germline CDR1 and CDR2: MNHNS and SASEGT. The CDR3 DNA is TGTGCCAGCAGTGTTACACCGGGAGGGTTCTACGAGCAGTACTTC. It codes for CASSVTPGGFYEQYF.

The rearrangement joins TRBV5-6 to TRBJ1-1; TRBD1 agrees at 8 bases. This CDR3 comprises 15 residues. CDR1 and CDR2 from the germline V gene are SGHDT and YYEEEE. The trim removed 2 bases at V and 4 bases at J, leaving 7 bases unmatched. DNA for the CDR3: TGTGCCAGCAGCTTTCCCGGGACAGGTTCCACTGAAGCTTTCTTT. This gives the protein CASSFPGTGSTEAFF. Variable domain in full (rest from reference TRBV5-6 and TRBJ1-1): DAGVTQSPTHLIKTRGQQVTLRCSPKSGHDTVSWYQQALGQGPQFIFQYYEEEERQRGNFPDRFSGHQFPNYSSELNVNALLLGDSALYLCASSFPGTGSTEAFFGQGTRLTVV.

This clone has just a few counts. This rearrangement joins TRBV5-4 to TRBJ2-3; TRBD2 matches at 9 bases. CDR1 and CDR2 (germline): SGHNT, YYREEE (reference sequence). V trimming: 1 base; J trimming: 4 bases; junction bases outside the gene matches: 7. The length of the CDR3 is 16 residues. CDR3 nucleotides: TGTGCCAGCAGCTTGATCCTTAGCGGGAGTTCAGATACGCAGTATTTT. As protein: CASSLILSGSSDTQYF. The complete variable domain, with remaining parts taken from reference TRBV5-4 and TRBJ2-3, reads ETGVTQSPTHLIKTRGQQVTLRCSSQSGHNTVSWYQQALGQGPQFIFQYYREEENGRGNFPPRFSGLQFPNYSSELNVNALELDDSALYLCASSLILSGSSDTQYFGPGTRLTVL.

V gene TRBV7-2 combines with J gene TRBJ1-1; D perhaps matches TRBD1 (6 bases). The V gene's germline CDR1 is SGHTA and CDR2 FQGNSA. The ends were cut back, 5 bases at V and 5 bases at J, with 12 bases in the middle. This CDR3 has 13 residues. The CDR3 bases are TGTGCCAGCAGCCAAAGGGGGGGGACTGAAGCTTTCTTT. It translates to CASSQRGGTEAFF.

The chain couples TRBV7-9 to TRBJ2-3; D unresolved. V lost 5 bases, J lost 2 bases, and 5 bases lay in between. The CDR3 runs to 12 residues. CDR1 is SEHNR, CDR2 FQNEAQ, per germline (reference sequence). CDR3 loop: CASSIHTDTQYF. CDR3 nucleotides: TGTGCCAGCAGCATACACACAGATACGCAGTATTTT.

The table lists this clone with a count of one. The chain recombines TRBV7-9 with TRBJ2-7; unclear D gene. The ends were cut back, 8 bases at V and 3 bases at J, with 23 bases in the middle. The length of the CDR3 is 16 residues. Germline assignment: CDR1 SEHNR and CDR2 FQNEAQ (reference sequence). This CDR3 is CASAPSISGFFYEQYF. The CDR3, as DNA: TGTGCCAGCGCCCCTAGTATTAGTGGTTTTTTCTACGAGCAGTACTTC.

This chain's CDR3 is CASKGLAKNIQYF. CDR3 bases: TGTGCCAGCAAAGGCCTAGCCAAAAACATTCAGTACTTC. The chain employs TRBV6-5 and TRBJ2-4; no clear D gene. There are 13 residues in the CDR3. Trimming pared 7 bases from V and 0 bases from J, leaving 7 bases between. Germline V gene data show CDR1 as MNHEY and CDR2 as SVGAGI.

The CDR3 region has the DNA TGTGCCAGCAGCTTGGCGGGGACTAGCGGAGTCCAAGAGACCCAGTACTTC. It is translated as CASSLAGTSGVQETQYF. V usage is TRBV7-9 and J usage is TRBJ2-5; 11 bases match TRBD2. The trim removed 3 bases at V and 1 base at J, leaving 7 bases unmatched. Germline lookup yields CDR1 SEHNR and CDR2 FQNEAQ (reference sequence). The CDR3 runs to 17 residues.

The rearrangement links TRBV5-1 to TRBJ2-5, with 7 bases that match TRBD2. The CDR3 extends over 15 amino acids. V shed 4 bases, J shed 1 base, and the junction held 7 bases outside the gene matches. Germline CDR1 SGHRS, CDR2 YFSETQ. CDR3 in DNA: TGCGCCAGCAGCGTGACCGGGAGGCCCCAAGAGACCCAGTACTTC. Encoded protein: CASSVTGRPQETQYF.

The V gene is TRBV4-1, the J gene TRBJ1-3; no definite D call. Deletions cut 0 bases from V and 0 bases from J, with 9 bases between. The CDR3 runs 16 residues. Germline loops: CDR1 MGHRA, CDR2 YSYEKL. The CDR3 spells CASSQERRNSGNTIYF. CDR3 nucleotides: TGCGCCAGCAGCCAAGAAAGGAGGAACTCTGGAAACACCATATATTTT.

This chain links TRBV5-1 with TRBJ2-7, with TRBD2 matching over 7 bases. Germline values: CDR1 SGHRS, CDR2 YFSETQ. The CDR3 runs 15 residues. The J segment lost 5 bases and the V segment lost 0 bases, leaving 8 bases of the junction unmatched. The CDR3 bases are TGCGCCAGCAGCTTGGAAGGCGGGAGAATTGACGAGCAGTACTTC. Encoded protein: CASSLEGGRIDEQYF.

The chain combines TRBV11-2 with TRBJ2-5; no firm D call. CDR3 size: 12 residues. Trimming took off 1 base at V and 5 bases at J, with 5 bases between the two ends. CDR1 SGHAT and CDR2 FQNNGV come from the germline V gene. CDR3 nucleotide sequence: TGTGCCAGCAGCTTAGTACCCGAGACCCAGTACTTC. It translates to CASSLVPETQYF.

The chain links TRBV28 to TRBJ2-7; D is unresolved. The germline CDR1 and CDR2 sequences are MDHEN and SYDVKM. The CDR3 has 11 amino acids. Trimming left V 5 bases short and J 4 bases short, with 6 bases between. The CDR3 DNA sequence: TGTGCCAGCAGTCCTCATTACGAGCAGTACTTC. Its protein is CASSPHYEQYF.